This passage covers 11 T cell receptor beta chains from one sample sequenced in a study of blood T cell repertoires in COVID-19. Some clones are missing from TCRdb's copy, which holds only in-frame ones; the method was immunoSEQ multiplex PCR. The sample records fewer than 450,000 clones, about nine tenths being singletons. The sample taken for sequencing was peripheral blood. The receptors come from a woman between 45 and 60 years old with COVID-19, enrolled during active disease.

The DNA for the CDR3 is TGCGCCAGCAGCTTGGCTAGCGGGAGCCCCGGGGAGCTGTTTTTT. Translating it yields CASSLASGSPGELFF. The chain combines TRBV5-1 with TRBJ2-2, with 10 bases fitting TRBD2. J was trimmed by 6 bases and V by 0 bases; bases with no gene match: 2. This CDR3 is 15 amino acids long. CDR1 and CDR2 (germline): SGHRS, YFSETQ.

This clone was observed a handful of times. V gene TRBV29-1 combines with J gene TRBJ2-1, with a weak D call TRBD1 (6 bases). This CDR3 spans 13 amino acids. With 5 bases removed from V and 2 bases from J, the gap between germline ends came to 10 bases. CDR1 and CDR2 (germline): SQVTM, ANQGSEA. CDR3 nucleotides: TGCAGCGTTCAACAGGGAACCTACAATGAGCAGTTCTTC. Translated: CSVQQGTYNEQFF.

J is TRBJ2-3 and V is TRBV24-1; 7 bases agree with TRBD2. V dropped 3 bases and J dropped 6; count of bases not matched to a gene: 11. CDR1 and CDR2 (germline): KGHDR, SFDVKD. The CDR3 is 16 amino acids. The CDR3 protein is CATSDPSGPSSDTQYF. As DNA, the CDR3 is TGTGCCACCAGTGATCCTAGCGGTCCCTCATCGGATACGCAGTATTTT.

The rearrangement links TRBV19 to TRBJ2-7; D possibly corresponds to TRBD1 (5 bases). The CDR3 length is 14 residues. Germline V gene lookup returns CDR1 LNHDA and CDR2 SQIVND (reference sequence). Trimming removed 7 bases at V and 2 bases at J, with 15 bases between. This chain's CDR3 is CASTATATTYEQYF. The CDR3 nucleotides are TGTGCCAGTACCGCGACAGCGACCACCTACGAGCAGTACTTC.

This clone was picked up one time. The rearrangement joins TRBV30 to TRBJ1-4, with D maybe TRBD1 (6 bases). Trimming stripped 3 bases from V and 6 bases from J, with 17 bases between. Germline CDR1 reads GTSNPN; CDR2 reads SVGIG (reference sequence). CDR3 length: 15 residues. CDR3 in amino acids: CAWSKGEGGYEKLFF. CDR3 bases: TGTGCCTGGAGCAAGGGGGAAGGGGGATATGAAAAACTGTTTTTT. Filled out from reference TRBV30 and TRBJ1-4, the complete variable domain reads SQTIHQWPATLVQPVGSPLSLECTVEGTSNPNLYWYRQAAGRGLQLLFYSVGIGQISSEVPQNLSASRPQDRQFILSSKKLLLSDSGFYLCAWSKGEGGYEKLFFGSGTQLSVL.

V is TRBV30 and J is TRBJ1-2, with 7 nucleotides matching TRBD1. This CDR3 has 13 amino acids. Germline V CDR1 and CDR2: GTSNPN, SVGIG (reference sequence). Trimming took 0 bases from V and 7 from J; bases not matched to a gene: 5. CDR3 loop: CAWSVQGRGGYTF. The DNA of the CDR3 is TGTGCCTGGAGTGTACAGGGGCGCGGTGGCTACACCTTC.

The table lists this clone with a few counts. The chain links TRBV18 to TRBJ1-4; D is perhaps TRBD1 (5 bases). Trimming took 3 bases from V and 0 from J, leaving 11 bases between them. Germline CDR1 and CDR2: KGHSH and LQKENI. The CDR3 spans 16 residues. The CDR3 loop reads CASSPTQGSTNEKLFF. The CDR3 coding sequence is TGTGCCAGCTCACCCACCCAGGGATCAACTAATGAAAAACTGTTTTTT. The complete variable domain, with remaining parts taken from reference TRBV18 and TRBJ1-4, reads NAGVMQNPRHLVRRRGQEARLRCSPMKGHSHVYWYRQLPEEGLKFMVYLQKENIIDESGMPKERFSAEFPKEGPSILRIQQVVRGDSAAYFCASSPTQGSTNEKLFFGSGTQLSVL.

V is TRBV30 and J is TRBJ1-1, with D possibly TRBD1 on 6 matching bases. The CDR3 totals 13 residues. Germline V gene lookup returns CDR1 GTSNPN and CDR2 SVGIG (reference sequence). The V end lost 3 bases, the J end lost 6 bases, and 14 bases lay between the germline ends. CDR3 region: CAWRAGGGAEAFF. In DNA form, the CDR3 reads TGTGCCTGGAGGGCCGGGGGGGGCGCTGAAGCTTTCTTT.

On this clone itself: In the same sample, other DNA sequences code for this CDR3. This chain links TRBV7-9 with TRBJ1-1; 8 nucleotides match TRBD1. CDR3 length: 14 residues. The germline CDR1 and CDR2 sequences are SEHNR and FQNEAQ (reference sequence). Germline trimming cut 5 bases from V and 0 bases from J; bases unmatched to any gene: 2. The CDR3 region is CASSLGQVNTEAFF. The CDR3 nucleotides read TGTGCCAGCAGCCTGGGACAGGTGAACACTGAAGCTTTCTTT.

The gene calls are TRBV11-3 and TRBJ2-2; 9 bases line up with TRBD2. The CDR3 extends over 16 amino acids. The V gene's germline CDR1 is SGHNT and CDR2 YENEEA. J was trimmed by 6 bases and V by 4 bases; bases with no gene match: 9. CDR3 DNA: TGTGCCAGCAGCTCAAGGAGCGGGAGGAGAGCCGGGGAGCTGTTTTTT. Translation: CASSSRSGRRAGELFF.

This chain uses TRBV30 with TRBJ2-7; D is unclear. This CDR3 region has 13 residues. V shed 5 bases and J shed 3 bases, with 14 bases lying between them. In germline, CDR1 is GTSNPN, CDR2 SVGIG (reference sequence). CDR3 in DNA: TGTGCCTGGGTCCGGTTGGCAGGCTACGAGCAGTACTTC. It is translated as CAWVRLAGYEQYF.